The entry below describes one TCR beta chain. With 5 bases removed from V and 3 bases from J, the gap between germline ends came to 11 bases. The length of the CDR3 is 14 residues. The germline V gene has CDR1 MDHEN and CDR2 SYDVKM. Assay: immunoSEQ multiplex PCR; the TCRdb copy retains only in-frame clones and omits some. Of roughly 130,000 clones in the sample, 75% to 95% are singletons; the top ten hold about 10%. The source of the sample is a study of cytotoxic CD8 clonotypes in ibrutinib-treated CLL. The receptor's source is a human donor with chronic lymphocytic leukemia. Source: PBMCs, taken after 12 months of ibrutinib treatment. The chain employs TRBV28 and TRBJ1-3; D is possibly TRBD1 (6 bases). The CDR3 region is CASSPGTLGNTIYF. In nucleotides, the CDR3 is TGTGCCAGCAGTCCAGGGACACTTGGAAACACCATATATTTT.